Shown below are 17 T cell receptor beta chains from a single sample sequenced in a study of cytomegalovirus exposure and HLA in healthy donors. The study ran its PCR with 60 Vbeta and 13 Jbeta primers. Libraries were prepared by immunoSEQ multiplex PCR; TCRdb keeps only in-frame clonotypes and omits some of them. Among 130,000 or so clones listed, roughly 82% were seen once. Sequenced: PBMCs. The receptor source for this set is a man younger than 35 in good health and CMV-seropositive.

The chain links TRBV27 to TRBJ2-7; TRBD1 matches at 7 bases. Germline loops: CDR1 MNHEY, CDR2 SMNVEV (reference sequence). J was trimmed by 3 bases and V by 5 bases; bases with no gene match: 4. This CDR3 contains 13 residues. The DNA for the CDR3 is TGTGCCAGCAGTCACAACAGGGGCTACGAGCAGTACTTC. This translates into CASSHNRGYEQYF.

About this clone itself: Its ends do not fully match the called genes, so a read error is possible. V gene TRBV7-9 combines with J gene TRBJ1-1, with D possibly being TRBD1 (6 bases). The germline gives CDR1 SEHNR, CDR2 FQNEAQ (reference sequence). The CDR3 is made up of 15 amino acids. The CDR3 region is CSSSPGAELNTEAFF. DNA for the CDR3: TGTTCCAGCAGTCCAGGGGCGGAATTGAACACTGAAGCTTTCTTT.

The chain links TRBV28 to TRBJ1-5; D ambiguous. Germline CDR1 is MDHEN and CDR2 is SYDVKM. CDR3 size: 17 residues. V was cut by 2 bases and J by 9 bases, with 23 bases left in between. CDR3 sequence: CASSLMKYGGRRPPQHF. Written as DNA, the CDR3 is TGTGCCAGCAGTTTAATGAAATACGGAGGGCGACGGCCGCCCCAGCATTTT.

The chain joins TRBV7-8 to TRBJ1-5, with TRBD1 identical over 9 bases. Germline CDR1 reads SGHVS; CDR2 reads FQNEAQ. Unmatched junction bases numbered 10, after V lost 5 bases and J lost 11 bases. The CDR3 is 14 residues long. This CDR3 reads CASSNRDREGAQHF. CDR3 nucleotides: TGTGCCAGCAGCAACCGGGACAGGGAGGGAGCCCAGCATTTT.

The chain combines TRBV7-9 with TRBJ1-1; no clear D. Trimming took 5 bases from V and 1 from J, leaving 8 bases between them. This CDR3 has 13 residues. Germline CDR1 is SEHNR and CDR2 is FQNEAQ (reference sequence). The CDR3 sequence is CASSLAGNTEAFF. In DNA form, the CDR3 reads TGTGCCAGCAGCCTCGCAGGGAACACTGAAGCTTTCTTT.

V gene TRBV28 combines with J gene TRBJ1-5, with D hard to call. Trimming took 5 bases from V and 1 from J, leaving 15 bases between them. Germline V lookup: CDR1 MDHEN, CDR2 SYDVKM. This CDR3 is 16 amino acids long. Here the CDR3 reads CASSGHLVTSNQPQHF. DNA for the CDR3: TGTGCCAGCAGTGGTCATCTCGTTACAAGCAATCAGCCCCAGCATTTT. Complete variable domain (other parts from reference TRBV28 and TRBJ1-5): DVKVTQSSRYLVKRTGEKVFLECVQDMDHENMFWYRQDPGLGLRLIYFSYDVKMKEKGDIPEGYSVSREKKERFSLILESASTNQTSMYLCASSGHLVTSNQPQHFGDGTRLSIL.

The J gene is TRBJ2-3, the V gene TRBV28; 10 bases fit TRBD2. The CDR3 loop spans 15 amino acids. CDR1 is MDHEN and CDR2 is SYDVKM in the germline V gene. The junction had 10 bases not matched to a gene; V was cut back by 10 bases and J by 3 bases. The CDR3 region has the DNA TGTGCCACCAAAAGAGCGGGAGGGCCTACAGATACGCAGTATTTT. This codes for CATKRAGGPTDTQYF.

The chain recombines TRBV7-2 with TRBJ1-2; 7 positions match TRBD1. The CDR3 is made up of 15 amino acids. The V segment lost 4 bases and the J segment 0 bases; nucleotides outside the gene matches: 5. Germline V gene sequence: CDR1 SGHTA, CDR2 FQGNSA. The CDR3, as DNA: TGTGCCAGCAGCTCTTACAGGGGAGCTAACTATGGCTACACCTTC. Its translation is CASSSYRGANYGYTF.

The genes are TRBV28 and TRBJ1-2, with 8 bases that match TRBD1. This CDR3 spans 15 amino acids. The ends lost 7 bases at V and 4 bases at J; junction bases unmatched: 11. Per the germline V gene, CDR1 is MDHEN and CDR2 is SYDVKM. The CDR3 is CASTSLTGVVYGYTF. The CDR3 coding sequence is TGTGCCAGCACCTCGTTGACAGGGGTCGTCTATGGCTACACCTTC.

The count of this clone is one. V and J are TRBV29-1 and TRBJ2-1, with TRBD1 matching over 7 bases. The CDR3 has 14 residues. CDR1 and CDR2 (germline): SQVTM, ANQGSEA. V lost 6 bases, J lost 10 bases, and 15 bases stayed unmatched. The CDR3 nucleotides are TGCAGCGTGGTTACAGGGGAAAGGGCGAGGGAGCAGTTCTTC. Its translation: CSVVTGERAREQFF.

The chain uses TRBV28 and TRBJ2-1; no definite D call. CDR1 MDHEN and CDR2 SYDVKM come from the germline V gene. This CDR3 region has 11 residues. Trimming removed 7 bases at V and 7 bases at J, with 8 bases between. CDR3 protein: CASMGRNEQFF. The CDR3 region has the DNA TGTGCCAGCATGGGCCGGAATGAGCAGTTCTTC.

This rearrangement joins TRBV27 to TRBJ2-1, with D possibly matching TRBD1 (5 bases). The germline V gene encodes CDR1 MNHEY and CDR2 SMNVEV (reference sequence). The germline V and J ends were trimmed by 1 base and 4 bases, with 11 bases remaining between them. CDR3 size: 15 residues. The DNA for the CDR3 is TGTGCCAGCAGTTTATTTGGGCAGGGTTACAATGAGCAGTTCTTC. Residues: CASSLFGQGYNEQFF.

The chain is built from TRBV5-1 and TRBJ2-7; 11 nucleotides line up with TRBD1. The CDR3 runs 14 residues. Germline CDR1 and CDR2: SGHRS and YFSETQ. V lost 3 bases to trimming and J lost 4 bases; unmatched junction nucleotides: 3. The CDR3 DNA reads TGCGCCAGCAGCTACAGGGACAGGGGGTACGAGCAGTACTTC. It codes for CASSYRDRGYEQYF.

The V gene is TRBV14, the J gene TRBJ2-7, with 7 bases that match TRBD2. The junction had 4 bases not matched to a gene; V was cut back by 0 bases and J by 2 bases. Germline V gene sequence: CDR1 SGHDN, CDR2 FVKESK. This CDR3 contains 15 residues. The CDR3 coding sequence is TGTGCCAGCAGCCAAGATCCTAGCGGAACCTACGAGCAGTACTTC. Protein sequence: CASSQDPSGTYEQYF.

V and J are TRBV29-1 and TRBJ1-6; a weak D match, TRBD1 (5 bases). This CDR3 region has 13 residues. Germline-derived CDR1 and CDR2 are SQVTM and ANQGSEA. CDR3 in DNA: TGCGGCATGAGGGAGGGGAATAATTCACCCCTCCACTTT. This sequence encodes CGMREGNNSPLHF.

The chain combines TRBV27 with TRBJ2-5; 8 nucleotides line up with TRBD2. V trimming: 6 bases; J trimming: 5 bases; junction bases outside the gene matches: 8. Looked up from germline, CDR1 is MNHEY and CDR2 is SMNVEV (reference sequence). The CDR3 has 14 amino acids. The CDR3 protein is CASRSGGGWETQYF. The CDR3 DNA is TGTGCCAGCAGGTCGGGGGGGGGTTGGGAGACCCAGTACTTC.

This clone was detected once. DNA of the CDR3: TGTGCCAGCAGTTCTCCCGGGACAGCACATCTCAACATTCAGTACTTC. Translated, it gives CASSSPGTAHLNIQYF. This chain connects TRBV28 to TRBJ2-4; 7 bases align to TRBD1. CDR3 length equals 16 residues. J lost 7 bases, V lost 4 bases, and 13 bases had no gene match. Germline CDR1 reads MDHEN; CDR2 reads SYDVKM.